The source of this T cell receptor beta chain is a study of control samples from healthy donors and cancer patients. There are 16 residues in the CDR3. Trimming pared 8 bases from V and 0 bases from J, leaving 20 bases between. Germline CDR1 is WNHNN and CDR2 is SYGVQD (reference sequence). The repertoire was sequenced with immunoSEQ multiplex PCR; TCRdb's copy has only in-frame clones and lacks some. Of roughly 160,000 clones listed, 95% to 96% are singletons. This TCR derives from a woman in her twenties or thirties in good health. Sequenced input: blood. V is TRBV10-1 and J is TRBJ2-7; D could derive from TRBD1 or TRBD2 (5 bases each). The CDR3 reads CASLASGTPSSYEQYF. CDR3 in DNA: TGCGCCAGCCTTGCTTCCGGGACGCCTAGCTCCTACGAGCAGTACTTC.